This T cell receptor beta chain was identified in a study of T-cell reconstitution after alpha-beta-depleted transplantation in children. This clonotype was detected a few times. Its antigen is undetermined. A TCRbeta library incorporating unique molecular identifiers was prepared. Via MiXCR, TCRdb re-called the PCR reads, giving one row per CDR3 protein. The data contain approximately 800,000 distinct CDR3 sequences, approximately 15% of them singletons. V shed 6 bases and J 9 bases; nucleotides not matched to a gene: 9. This CDR3 region has 13 residues. Germline loops: CDR1 SQVTM, CDR2 ANQGSEA. Notes on the study in general: Expanded graft clones numbering several hundred reportedly gave rise to alpha-beta T cells about two months after transplant. One year after transplant, T-cell counts and diversity came mostly from newly produced T cells.

The clonotype was recovered from a male patient under 18 who had a stem cell transplant for acute lymphoblastic leukemia, so the T cells may come from the graft donor. The rearrangement joins TRBV29-1 to TRBJ2-1; TRBD2 agrees at 9 bases. Sample: PBMCs, mostly from graft donor cells, taken 360 days after TCRalphabeta/CD19-depleted stem cell transplant. CDR3 sequence (DNA): TGCAGCGTAGGTAGCGGGAGAGGAGGTGAGCAGTTCTTC. Its protein is CSVGSGRGGEQFF.